This T cell receptor (beta chain) is drawn from a study of tumor-infiltrating lymphocytes in primary liver carcinoma. Germline DNA was also extracted, with blood RNA taken from unsorted whole blood. Constant-region priming of approximately 500 ng total RNA yielded TCR beta cDNA. Three-round nested multiplex PCR performed with slightly modified ARM-PCR produced the TCR beta libraries. TCRdb ran MiXCR on the multiplex PCR reads and lists one entry per CDR3 protein. Of approximately 310,000 distinct CDR3 sequences in the sample, roughly 60% were seen once. This clonotype appeared many times. Its antigen is not known. Overall study results and limits: Compared with tumor region pairs, tumor-adjacent and tumor-blood pairs overlapped less.

Sequenced input: peripheral blood. This TCR derives from a man aged 40-49 years with primary liver carcinoma and hepatitis B virus infection.

CDR3 region: CASSSPGPLWGGYTF. The CDR3, as DNA: TGTGCCAGCAGTTCCCCCGGACCGTTGTGGGGAGGCTACACCTTC. The chain carries TRBV6-5 and TRBJ1-2, with no clear D. The V gene lost 4 bases and the J gene lost 8 bases, with 20 bases spanning the gap. The length of the CDR3 is 15 residues. Looked up from germline, CDR1 is MNHEY and CDR2 is SVGAGI.